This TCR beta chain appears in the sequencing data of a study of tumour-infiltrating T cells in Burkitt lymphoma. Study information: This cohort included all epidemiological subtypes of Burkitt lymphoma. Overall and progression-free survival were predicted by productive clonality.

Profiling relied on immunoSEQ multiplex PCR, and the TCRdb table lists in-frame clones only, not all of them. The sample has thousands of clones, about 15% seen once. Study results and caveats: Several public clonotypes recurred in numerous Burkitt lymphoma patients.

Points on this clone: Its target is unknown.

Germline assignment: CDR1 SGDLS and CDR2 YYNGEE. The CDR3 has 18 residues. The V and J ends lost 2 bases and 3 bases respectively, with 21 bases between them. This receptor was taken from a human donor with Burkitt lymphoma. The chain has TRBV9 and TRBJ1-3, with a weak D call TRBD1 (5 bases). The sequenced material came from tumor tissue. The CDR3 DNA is TGTGCCAGCAGCGTCGGGTCGGGATTCGGGGGGTTTGGAAACACCATATATTTT. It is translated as CASSVGSGFGGFGNTIYF. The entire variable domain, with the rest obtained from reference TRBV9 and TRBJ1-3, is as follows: DSGVTQTPKHLITATGQRVTLRCSPRSGDLSVYWYQQSLDQGLQFLIQYYNGEERAKGNILERFSAQQFPDLHSELNLSSLELGDSALYFCASSVGSGFGGFGNTIYFGEGSWLTVV.